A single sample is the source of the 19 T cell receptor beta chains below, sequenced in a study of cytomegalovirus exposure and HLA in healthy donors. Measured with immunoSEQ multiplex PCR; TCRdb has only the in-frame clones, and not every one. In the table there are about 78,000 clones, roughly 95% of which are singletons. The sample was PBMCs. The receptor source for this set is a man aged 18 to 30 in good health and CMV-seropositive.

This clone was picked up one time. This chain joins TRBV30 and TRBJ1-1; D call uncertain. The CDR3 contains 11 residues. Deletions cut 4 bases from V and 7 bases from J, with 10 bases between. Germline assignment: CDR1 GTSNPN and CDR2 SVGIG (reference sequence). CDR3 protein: CAWTDLVEAFF. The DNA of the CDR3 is TGTGCCTGGACCGACTTAGTTGAAGCTTTCTTT. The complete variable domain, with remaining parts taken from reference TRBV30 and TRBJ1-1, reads SQTIHQWPATLVQPVGSPLSLECTVEGTSNPNLYWYRQAAGRGLQLLFYSVGIGQISSEVPQNLSASRPQDRQFILSSKKLLLSDSGFYLCAWTDLVEAFFGQGTRLTVV.

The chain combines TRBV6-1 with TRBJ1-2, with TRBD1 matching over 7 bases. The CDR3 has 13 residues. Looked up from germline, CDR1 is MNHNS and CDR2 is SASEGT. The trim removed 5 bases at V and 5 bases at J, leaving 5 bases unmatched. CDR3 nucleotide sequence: TGTGCCAGCAGTACTACAGGGGATTATGGCTACACCTTC. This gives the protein CASSTTGDYGYTF.

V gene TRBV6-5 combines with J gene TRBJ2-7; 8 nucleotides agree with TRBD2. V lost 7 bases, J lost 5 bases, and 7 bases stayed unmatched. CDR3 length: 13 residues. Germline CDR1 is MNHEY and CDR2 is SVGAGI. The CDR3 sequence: CASNRAGGDEQYF. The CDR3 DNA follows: TGTGCCAGCAACCGTGCCGGGGGGGACGAGCAGTACTTC.

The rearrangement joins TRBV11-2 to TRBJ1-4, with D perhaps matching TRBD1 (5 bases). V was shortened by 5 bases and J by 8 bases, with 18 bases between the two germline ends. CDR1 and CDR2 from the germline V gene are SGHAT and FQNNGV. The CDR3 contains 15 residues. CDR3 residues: CASSHPPGINEKLFF. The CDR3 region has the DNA TGTGCCAGCAGCCATCCCCCAGGGATTAACGAAAAACTGTTTTTT. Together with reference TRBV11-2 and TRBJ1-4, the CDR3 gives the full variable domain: EAGVAQSPRYKIIEKRQSVAFWCNPISGHATLYWYQQILGQGPKLLIQFQNNGVVDDSQLPKDRFSAERLKGVDSTLKIQPAKLEDSAVYLCASSHPPGINEKLFFGSGTQLSVL.

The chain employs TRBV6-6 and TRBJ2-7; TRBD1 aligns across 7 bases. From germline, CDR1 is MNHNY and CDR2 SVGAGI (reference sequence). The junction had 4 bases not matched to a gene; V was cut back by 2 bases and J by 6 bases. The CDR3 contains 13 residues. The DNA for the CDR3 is TGTGCCAGCAGTTACCCCGCAGGGGGCGAGCAGTACTTC. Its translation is CASSYPAGGEQYF.

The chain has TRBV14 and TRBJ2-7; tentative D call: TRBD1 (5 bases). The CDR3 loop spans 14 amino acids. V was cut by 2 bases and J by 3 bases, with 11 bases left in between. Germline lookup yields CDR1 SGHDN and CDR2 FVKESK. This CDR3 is CASSQYRNLYEQYF. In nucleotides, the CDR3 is TGTGCCAGCAGCCAATACAGGAATCTCTACGAGCAGTACTTC.

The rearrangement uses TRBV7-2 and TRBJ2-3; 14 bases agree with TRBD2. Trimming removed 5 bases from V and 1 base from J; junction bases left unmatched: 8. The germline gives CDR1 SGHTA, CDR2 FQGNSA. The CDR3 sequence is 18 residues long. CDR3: CASSLGTSGGYRTDTQYF. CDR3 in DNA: TGTGCCAGCAGCCTAGGGACTAGCGGGGGTTACCGCACAGATACGCAGTATTTT. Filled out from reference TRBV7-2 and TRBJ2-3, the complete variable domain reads GAGVSQSPSNKVTEKGKDVELRCDPISGHTALYWYRQSLGQGLEFLIYFQGNSAPDKSGLPSDRFSAERTGGSVSTLTIQRTQQEDSAVYLCASSLGTSGGYRTDTQYFGPGTRLTVL.

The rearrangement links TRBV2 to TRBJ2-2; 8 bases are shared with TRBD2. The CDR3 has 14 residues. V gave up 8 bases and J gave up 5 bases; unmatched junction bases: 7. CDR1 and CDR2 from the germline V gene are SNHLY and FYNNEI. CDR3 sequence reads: CASRREGPTGELFF. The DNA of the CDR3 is TGTGCCAGCCGACGGGAGGGCCCTACCGGGGAGCTGTTTTTT. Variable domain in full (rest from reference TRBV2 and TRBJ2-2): EPEVTQTPSHQVTQMGQEVILRCVPISNHLYFYWYRQILGQKVEFLVSFYNNEISEKSEIFDDQFSVERPDGSNFTLKIRSTKLEDSAMYFCASRREGPTGELFFGEGSRLTVL.

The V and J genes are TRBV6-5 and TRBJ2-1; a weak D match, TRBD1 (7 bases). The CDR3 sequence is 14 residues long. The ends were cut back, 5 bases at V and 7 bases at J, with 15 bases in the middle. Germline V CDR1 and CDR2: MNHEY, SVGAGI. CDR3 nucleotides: TGTGCCAGCAGTACGGAGGGGGCGGAAAATGAGCAGTTCTTC. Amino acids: CASSTEGAENEQFF.

This CDR3 reads CASSHRTENTEAFF. The CDR3 DNA reads TGCGCCAGCAGCCACCGAACAGAGAACACTGAAGCTTTCTTT. The chain combines TRBV4-1 with TRBJ1-1, with D hard to call. V shed 3 bases and J shed 1 base, with 9 bases lying between them. Germline CDR1 reads MGHRA; CDR2 reads YSYEKL. This CDR3 region has 14 residues.

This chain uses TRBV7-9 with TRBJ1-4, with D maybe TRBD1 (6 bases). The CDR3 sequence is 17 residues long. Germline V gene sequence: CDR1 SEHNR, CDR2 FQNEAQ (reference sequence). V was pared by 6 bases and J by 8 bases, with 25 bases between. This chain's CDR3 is CASSNPSAGQTQEKLFF. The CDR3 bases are TGTGCCAGCAGTAACCCCTCGGCCGGACAGACTCAAGAAAAACTGTTTTTT.

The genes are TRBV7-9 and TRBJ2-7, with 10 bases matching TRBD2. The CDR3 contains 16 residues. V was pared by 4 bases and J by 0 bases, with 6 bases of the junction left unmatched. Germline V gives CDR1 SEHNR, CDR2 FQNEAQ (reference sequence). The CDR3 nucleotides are TGTGCCAGCAGCTCTAGCGGGGGCAGGGGCTCCTACGAGCAGTACTTC. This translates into CASSSSGGRGSYEQYF.

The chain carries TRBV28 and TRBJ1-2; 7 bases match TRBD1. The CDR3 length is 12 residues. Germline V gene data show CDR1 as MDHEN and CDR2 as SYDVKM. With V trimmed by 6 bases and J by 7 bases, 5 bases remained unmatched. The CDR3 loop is CASRLQGSGYTF. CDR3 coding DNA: TGTGCCAGCAGACTACAGGGGTCTGGCTACACCTTC.

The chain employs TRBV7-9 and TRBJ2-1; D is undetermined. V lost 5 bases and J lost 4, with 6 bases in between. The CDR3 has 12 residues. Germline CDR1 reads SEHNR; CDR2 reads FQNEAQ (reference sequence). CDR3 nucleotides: TGTGCCAGCAGCACGAGATACAATGAGCAGTTCTTC. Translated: CASSTRYNEQFF.

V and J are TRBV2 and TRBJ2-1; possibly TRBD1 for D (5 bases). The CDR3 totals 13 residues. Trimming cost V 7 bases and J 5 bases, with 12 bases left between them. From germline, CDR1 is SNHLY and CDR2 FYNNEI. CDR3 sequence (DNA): TGTGCCAGCACGGGCAGGGCCAACAATGAGCAGTTCTTC. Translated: CASTGRANNEQFF.

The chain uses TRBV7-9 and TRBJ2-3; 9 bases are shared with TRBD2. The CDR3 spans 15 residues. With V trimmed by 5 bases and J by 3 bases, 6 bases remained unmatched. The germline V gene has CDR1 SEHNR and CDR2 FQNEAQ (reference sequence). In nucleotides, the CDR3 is TGTGCCAGCAGCCCGAACAGCGGGAGGACAGATACGCAGTATTTT. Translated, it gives CASSPNSGRTDTQYF.

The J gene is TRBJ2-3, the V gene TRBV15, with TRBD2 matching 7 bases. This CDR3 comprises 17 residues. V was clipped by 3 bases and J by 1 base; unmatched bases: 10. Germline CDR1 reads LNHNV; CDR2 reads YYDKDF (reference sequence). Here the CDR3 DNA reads TGTGCCACCAGCAGGTCCAGCGGGGTTGGTGGCACAGATACGCAGTATTTT. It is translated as CATSRSSGVGGTDTQYF.

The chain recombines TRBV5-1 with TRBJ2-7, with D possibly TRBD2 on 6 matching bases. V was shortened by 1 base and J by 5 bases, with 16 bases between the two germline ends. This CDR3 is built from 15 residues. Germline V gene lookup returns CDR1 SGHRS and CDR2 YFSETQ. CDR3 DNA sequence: TGCGCCAGCAGCTTGTTAAGGGCCGGGAGCGACGAGCAGTACTTC. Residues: CASSLLRAGSDEQYF.

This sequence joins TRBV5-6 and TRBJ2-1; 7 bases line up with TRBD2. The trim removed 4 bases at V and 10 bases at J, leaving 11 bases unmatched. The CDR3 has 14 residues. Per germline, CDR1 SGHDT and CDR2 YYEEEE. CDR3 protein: CASSMGPGRGEQFF. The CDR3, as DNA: TGTGCCAGCAGCATGGGACCTGGGAGGGGCGAGCAGTTCTTC.